This T cell receptor beta chain came from a study of blood T cells in healthy people across ages. Study observations and caveats: PBMC samples, being unsorted, prevented any conclusive comparison of naive and antigen-experienced cells. Roughly linear declines in TCR beta diversity per million T cells occurred with age. Both naive CD4+ cell counts and diversity were greater in long-lived donors than in aged donors. Possibly, changes in expanded clonotypes were confounded because donor CMV status was unknown.

The CDR3 loop spans 14 amino acids. The germline gives CDR1 MNHNS, CDR2 SASEGT. V was clipped by 6 bases and J by 5 bases, with 14 bases between them. This clonotype was recorded a few times. Antigen unknown. Combining a sample-barcoded 5' primer with a J-beta primer mix, a second PCR ran for about 7 to 12 cycles. Using its own MiXCR run on the 5' RACE reads, TCRdb lists one record per CDR3 protein. The top ten hold 7% to 9% of the sample, which has over a million distinct CDR3 sequences, approximately 40% seen once. The sequence derives from a young woman in good health. Sequencing input: blood. J is TRBJ1-5 and V is TRBV6-1; D not certain. The CDR3 nucleotides read TGTGCCAGCAGGGCGGGGAATGGAGATCAGCCCCAGCATTTT. This codes for CASRAGNGDQPQHF.